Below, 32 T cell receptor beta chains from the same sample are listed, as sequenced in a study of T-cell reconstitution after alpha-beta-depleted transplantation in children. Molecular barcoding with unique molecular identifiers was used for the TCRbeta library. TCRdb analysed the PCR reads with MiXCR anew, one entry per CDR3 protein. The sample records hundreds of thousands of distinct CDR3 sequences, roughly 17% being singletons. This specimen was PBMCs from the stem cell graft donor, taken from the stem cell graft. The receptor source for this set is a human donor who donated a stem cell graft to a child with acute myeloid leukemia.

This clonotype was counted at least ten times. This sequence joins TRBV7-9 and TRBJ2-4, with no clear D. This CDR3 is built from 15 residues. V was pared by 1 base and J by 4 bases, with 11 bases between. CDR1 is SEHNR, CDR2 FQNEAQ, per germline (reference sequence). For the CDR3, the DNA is TGTGCCAGCAGCTTAGAAAGGATGGGTAAAAACATTCAGTACTTC. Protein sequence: CASSLERMGKNIQYF.

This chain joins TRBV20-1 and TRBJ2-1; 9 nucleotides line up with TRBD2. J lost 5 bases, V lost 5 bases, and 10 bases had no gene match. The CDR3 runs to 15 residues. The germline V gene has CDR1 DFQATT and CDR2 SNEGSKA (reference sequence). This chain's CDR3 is CSADTGTSKHNEQFF. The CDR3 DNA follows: TGCAGTGCTGATACCGGGACTAGCAAGCACAATGAGCAGTTCTTC.

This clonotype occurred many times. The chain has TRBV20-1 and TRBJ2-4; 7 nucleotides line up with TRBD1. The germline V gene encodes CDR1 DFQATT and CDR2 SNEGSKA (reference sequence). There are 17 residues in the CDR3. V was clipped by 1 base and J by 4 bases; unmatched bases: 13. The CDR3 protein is CSARGSVDRSPKNIQYF. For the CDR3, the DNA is TGCAGTGCTAGAGGCTCGGTGGACAGGTCACCTAAAAACATTCAGTACTTC.

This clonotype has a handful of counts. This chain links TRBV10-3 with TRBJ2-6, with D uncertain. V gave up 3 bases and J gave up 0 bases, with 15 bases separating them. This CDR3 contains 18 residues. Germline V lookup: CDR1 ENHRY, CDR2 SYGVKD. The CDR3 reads CAISDLSASYSGANVLTF. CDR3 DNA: TGTGCCATCAGTGACTTGAGTGCCTCTTACTCTGGGGCCAACGTCCTGACTTTC.

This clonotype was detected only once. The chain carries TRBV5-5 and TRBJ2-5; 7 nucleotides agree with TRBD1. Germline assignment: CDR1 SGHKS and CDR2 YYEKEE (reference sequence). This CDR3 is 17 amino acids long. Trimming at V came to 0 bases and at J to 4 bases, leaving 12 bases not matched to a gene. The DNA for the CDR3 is TGTGCCAGCAGCTTGGGGAGGAACGACAGGGTAATAGAGACCCAGTACTTC. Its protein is CASSLGRNDRVIETQYF.

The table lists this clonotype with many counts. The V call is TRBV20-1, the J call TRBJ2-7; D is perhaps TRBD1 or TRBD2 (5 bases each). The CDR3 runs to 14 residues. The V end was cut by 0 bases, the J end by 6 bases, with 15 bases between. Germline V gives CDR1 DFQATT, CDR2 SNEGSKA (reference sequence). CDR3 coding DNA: TGCAGTGCTAGAGACCGGGACGGACCGGTCGAGCAGTACGTC. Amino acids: CSARDRDGPVEQYV.

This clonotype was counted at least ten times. CDR3 in amino acids: CSARDRATMSGNTIYF. In DNA form, the CDR3 reads TGCAGTGCTAGGGACAGGGCAACTATGTCTGGAAACACCATATATTTT. The rearrangement joins TRBV20-1 to TRBJ1-3; TRBD1 matches at 8 bases. CDR3 length: 16 amino acids. Germline CDR1 DFQATT, CDR2 SNEGSKA (reference sequence). V was clipped by 3 bases and J by 1 base; unmatched bases: 8.

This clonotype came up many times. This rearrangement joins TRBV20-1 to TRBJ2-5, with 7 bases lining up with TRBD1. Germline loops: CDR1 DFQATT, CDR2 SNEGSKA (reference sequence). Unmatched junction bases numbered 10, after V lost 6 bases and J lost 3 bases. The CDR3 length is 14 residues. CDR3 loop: CSASIRQGEETQYF. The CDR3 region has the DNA TGCAGTGCCTCGATTCGACAGGGAGAAGAGACCCAGTACTTC.

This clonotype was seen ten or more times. The DNA for the CDR3 is TGCAGTGCTATTAGAAGCAGGGACGGTCAGCCCCAGCATTTT. As protein: CSAIRSRDGQPQHF. The chain recombines TRBV20-1 with TRBJ1-5, with D perhaps matching TRBD1 (5 bases). V lost 4 bases and J lost 6, with 16 bases in between. The CDR3 is 14 residues long. CDR1 DFQATT and CDR2 SNEGSKA come from the germline V gene (reference sequence).

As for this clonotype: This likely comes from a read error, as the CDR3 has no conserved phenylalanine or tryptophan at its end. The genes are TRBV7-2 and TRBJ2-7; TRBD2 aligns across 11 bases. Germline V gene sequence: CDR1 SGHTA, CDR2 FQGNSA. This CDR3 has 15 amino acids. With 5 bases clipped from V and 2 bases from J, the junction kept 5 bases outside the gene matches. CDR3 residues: CASSPGLAETYEQYI. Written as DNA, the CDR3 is TGTGCCAGCAGCCCGGGACTAGCGGAAACCTACGAGCAGTACATC.

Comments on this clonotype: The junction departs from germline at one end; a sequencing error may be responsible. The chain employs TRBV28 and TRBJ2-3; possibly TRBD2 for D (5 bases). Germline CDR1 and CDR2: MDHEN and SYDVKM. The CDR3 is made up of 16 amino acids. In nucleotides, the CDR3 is TGTGCCAGCAGTCTCGTGCTAGTCCCTAGCACAGATACGCTGTATTTT. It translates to CASSLVLVPSTDTLYF.

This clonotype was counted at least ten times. Here the CDR3 reads CASSPRRSSVDYGYTF. The DNA of the CDR3 is TGTGCCAGCAGCCCACGACGATCGTCGGTGGACTATGGCTACACCTTC. The rearrangement uses TRBV5-6 and TRBJ1-2; D gene unclear. Germline values: CDR1 SGHDT, CDR2 YYEEEE. The length of the CDR3 is 16 residues. V was cut by 4 bases and J by 3 bases, with 19 bases left in between.

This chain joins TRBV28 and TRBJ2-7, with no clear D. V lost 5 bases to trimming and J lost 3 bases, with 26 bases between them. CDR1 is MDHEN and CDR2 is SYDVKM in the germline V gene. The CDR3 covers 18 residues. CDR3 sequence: CASSRDTLGRQDSYEQYV. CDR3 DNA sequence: TGTGCCAGCAGTCGCGACACCCTGGGCCGCCAAGATAGCTACGAGCAGTACGTC.

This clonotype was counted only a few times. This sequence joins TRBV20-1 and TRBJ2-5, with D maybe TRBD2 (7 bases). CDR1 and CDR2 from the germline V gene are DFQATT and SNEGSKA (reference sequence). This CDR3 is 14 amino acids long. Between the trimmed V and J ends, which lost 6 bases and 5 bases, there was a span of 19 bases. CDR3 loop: CSAGLGGAVETQYF. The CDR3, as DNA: TGCAGTGCGGGCCTAGGGGGGGCCGTGGAGACCCAGTACTTC.

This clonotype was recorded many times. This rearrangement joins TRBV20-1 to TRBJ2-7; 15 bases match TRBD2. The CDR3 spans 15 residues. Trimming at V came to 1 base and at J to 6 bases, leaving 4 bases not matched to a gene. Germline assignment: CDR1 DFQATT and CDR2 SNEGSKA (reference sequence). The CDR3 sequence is CSARARTSGRGEQYF. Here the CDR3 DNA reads TGCAGTGCTAGAGCACGGACTAGCGGGAGGGGCGAGCAGTACTTC.

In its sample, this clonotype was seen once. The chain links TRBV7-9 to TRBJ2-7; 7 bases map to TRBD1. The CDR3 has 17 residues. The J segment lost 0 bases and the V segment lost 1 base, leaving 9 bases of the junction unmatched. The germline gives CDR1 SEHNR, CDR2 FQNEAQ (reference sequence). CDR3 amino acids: CASSLGPGQSSSYEQYF. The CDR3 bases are TGTGCCAGCAGCTTAGGACCGGGACAGTCGAGCTCCTACGAGCAGTACTTC.

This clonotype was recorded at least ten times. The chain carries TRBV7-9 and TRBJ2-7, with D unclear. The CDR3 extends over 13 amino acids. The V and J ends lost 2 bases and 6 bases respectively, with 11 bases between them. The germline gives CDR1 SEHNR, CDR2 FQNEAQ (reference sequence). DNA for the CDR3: TGTGCCAGCAGCTTAAAGGGTACCGGCGAGCAGTACTTC. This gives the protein CASSLKGTGEQYF.

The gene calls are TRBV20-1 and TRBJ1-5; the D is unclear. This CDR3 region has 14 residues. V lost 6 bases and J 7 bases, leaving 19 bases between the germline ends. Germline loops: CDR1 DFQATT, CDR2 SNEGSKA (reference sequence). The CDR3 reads CSARNAVRGQPQHF. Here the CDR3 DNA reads TGCAGTGCCAGGAATGCGGTTCGAGGACAGCCCCAGCATTTT.

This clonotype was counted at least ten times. CDR3 amino acids: CASTRDRGDGELFF. Here the CDR3 DNA reads TGTGCCAGCACCCGGGACAGGGGAGACGGGGAGCTGTTTTTT. The chain has TRBV6-1 and TRBJ2-2, with 10 bases that match TRBD1. Trimming took 7 bases from V and 7 from J; bases not matched to a gene: 6. Germline V CDR1 and CDR2: MNHNS, SASEGT. The CDR3 is 14 amino acids.

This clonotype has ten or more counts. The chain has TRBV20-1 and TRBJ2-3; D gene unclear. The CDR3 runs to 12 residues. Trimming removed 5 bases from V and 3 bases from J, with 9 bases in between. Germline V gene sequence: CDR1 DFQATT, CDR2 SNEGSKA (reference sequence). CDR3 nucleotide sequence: TGCAGTGCTGTAGAAGGAACAGATACGCAGTATTTT. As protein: CSAVEGTDTQYF.

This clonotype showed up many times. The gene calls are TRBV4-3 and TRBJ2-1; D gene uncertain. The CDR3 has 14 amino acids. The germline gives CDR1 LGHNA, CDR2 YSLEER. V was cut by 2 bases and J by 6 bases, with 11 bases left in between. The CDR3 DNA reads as TGCGCCAGCAGCCAAAGAACAGAGTTCAATGAGCAGTTCTTC. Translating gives CASSQRTEFNEQFF.

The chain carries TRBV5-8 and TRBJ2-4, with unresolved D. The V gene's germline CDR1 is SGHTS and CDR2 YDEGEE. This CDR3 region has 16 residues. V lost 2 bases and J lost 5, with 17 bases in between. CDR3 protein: CASSFSLSTSENIQYF. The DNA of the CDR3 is TGTGCCAGCAGCTTCAGCCTCTCGACGTCTGAAAACATTCAGTACTTC.

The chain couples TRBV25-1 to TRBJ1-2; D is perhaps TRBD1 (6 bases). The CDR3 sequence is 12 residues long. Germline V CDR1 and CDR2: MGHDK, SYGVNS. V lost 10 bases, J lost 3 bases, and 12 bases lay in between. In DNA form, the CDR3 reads TGTGCCACAGGGGCAGGGTACTATGGCTACACCTTC. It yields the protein CATGAGYYGYTF.

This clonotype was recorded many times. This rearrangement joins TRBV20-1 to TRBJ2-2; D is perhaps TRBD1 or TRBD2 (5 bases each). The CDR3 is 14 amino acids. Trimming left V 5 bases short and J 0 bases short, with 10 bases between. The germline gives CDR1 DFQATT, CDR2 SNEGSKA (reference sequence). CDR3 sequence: CSARDVTNTGELFF. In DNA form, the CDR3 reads TGCAGTGCTCGGGACGTAACGAACACCGGGGAGCTGTTTTTT.

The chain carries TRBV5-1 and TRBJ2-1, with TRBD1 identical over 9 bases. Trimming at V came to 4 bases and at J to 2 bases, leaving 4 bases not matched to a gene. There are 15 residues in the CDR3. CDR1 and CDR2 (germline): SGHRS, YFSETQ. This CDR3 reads CASSKGQGTYNEQFF. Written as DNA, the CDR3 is TGCGCCAGCAGCAAGGGACAGGGAACCTACAATGAGCAGTTCTTC.

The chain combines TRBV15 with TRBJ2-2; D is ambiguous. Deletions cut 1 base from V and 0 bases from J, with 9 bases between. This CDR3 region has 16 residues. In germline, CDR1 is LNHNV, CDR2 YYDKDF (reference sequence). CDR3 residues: CATSRVVGPNTGELFF. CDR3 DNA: TGTGCCACCAGCAGAGTGGTAGGGCCGAACACCGGGGAGCTGTTTTTT. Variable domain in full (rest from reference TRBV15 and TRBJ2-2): DAMVIQNPRYQVTQFGKPVTLSCSQTLNHNVMYWYQQKSSQAPKLLFHYYDKDFNNEADTPDNFQSRRPNTSFCFLDIRSPGLGDTAMYLCATSRVVGPNTGELFFGEGSRLTVL.

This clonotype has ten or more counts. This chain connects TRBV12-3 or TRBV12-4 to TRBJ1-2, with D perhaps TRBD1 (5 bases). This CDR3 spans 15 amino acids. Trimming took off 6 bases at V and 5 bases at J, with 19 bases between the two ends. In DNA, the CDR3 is TGTGCCAGCAGCCCTCCCGGGACCCCGTCTTATGGCTACACCTTC. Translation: CASSPPGTPSYGYTF.

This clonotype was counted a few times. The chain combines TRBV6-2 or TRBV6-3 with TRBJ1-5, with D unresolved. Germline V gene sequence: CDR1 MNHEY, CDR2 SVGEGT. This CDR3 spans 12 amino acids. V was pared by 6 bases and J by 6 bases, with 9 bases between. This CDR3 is CASSRTGQPQHF. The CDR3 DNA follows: TGTGCCAGCAGCCGGACGGGTCAGCCCCAGCATTTT.

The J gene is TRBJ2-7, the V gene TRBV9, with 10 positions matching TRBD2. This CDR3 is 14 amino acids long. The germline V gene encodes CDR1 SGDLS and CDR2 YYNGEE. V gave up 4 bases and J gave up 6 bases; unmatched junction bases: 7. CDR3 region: CASSQLAGFGEQYF. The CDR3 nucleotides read TGTGCCAGCAGCCAACTAGCGGGGTTTGGCGAGCAGTACTTC.

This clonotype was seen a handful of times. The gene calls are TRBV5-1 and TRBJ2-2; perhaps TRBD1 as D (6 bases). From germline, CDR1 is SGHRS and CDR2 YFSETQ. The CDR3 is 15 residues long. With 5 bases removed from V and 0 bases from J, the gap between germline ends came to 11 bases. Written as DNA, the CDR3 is TGCGCCAGCAGACCTACAGGGTCGAACACCGGGGAGCTGTTTTTT. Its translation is CASRPTGSNTGELFF. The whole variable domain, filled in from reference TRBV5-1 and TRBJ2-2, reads KAGVTQTPRYLIKTRGQQVTLSCSPISGHRSVSWYQQTPGQGLQFLFEYFSETQRNKGNFPGRFSGRQFSNSRSEMNVSTLELGDSALYLCASRPTGSNTGELFFGEGSRLTVL.

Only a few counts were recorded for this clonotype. The chain's CDR3 is CASRRRDTQETQYF. CDR3 DNA: TGTGCCAGCAGACGCCGGGACACCCAAGAGACCCAGTACTTC. The chain links TRBV7-6 to TRBJ2-5, with D maybe TRBD1 (6 bases). This CDR3 has 14 amino acids. The ends were cut back, 6 bases at V and 1 base at J, with 12 bases in the middle. Germline V gives CDR1 SGHVS, CDR2 FNYEAQ.

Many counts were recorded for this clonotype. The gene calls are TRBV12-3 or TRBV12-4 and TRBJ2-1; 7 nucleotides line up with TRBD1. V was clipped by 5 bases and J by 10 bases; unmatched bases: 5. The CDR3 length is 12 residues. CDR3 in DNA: TGTGCCAGCAGTCCAGGGGGTCAGGAGCAGTTCTTC. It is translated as CASSPGGQEQFF.